Given below is one T cell receptor beta chain in context. Antigen unknown. This sample is part of a study of T-cell reconstitution after alpha-beta-depleted transplantation in children. Study results and limitations: About two months after transplant, alpha-beta T cells reportedly came from several hundred expanded graft clones.

Germline assignment: CDR1 DFQATT and CDR2 SNEGSKA (reference sequence). The CDR3 is 13 amino acids. The V end was cut by 7 bases, the J end by 2 bases, with 15 bases between. The TCRbeta library incorporated unique molecular identifiers. Via MiXCR, TCRdb re-called the PCR reads, giving one row per CDR3 protein. This table holds around 670,000 distinct CDR3 sequences, roughly 13% found once. The rearrangement links TRBV20-1 to TRBJ2-7; a weak D match, TRBD1 (5 bases). Sequencing was performed on PBMCs, taken before TCRalphabeta/CD19-depleted stem cell transplant. The clonotype comes from a girl aged 2 to 9 with congenital amegakaryocytic thrombocytopenia, due to receive a stem cell transplant. The CDR3 sequence is CSGRAKGTYEQYF. CDR3 coding DNA: TGCAGTGGTCGGGCGAAGGGGACCTACGAGCAGTACTTC.